The clone carrying this T cell receptor beta chain was counted ten times or more. This sample was taken from a study of shared clonotypes between healthy human individuals. Sequenced by immunoSEQ multiplex PCR; TCRdb stores in-frame clones only, minus some. The sample shows 95,000 to 120,000 clones, around 68% of them seen only once. CDR1 SGHTA and CDR2 FQGTGA come from the germline V gene. This CDR3 region has 16 residues. The V end lost 2 bases, the J end lost 4 bases, and 15 bases lay between the germline ends. This receptor was obtained from a woman aged 25 to 39 in good health. The sample consisted of memory CD8+ T cells sorted from blood. Subset reported: CD45RO+ cells pooled with CCR7-negative TemRA cells. The V call is TRBV7-3, the J call TRBJ2-1; D not certain. The CDR3 DNA reads as TGTGCCAGCAGCTTATTAGTTGGCGTTGGATACAATGAGCAGTTCTTC. Amino acids: CASSLLVGVGYNEQFF. The full variable domain, rest sourced from reference TRBV7-3 and TRBJ2-1, is GAGVSQTPSNKVTEKGKYVELRCDPISGHTALYWYRQSLGQGPEFLIYFQGTGAADDSGLPNDRFFAVRPEGSVSTLKIQRTERGDSAVYLCASSLLVGVGYNEQFFGPGTRLTVL.